This TCR beta chain derives from a study of shared clonotypes between healthy human individuals. Study in general: Two women and a few men aged 18 to 49 served as donors. General study findings and limits: Several donors shared about 4.8% of their naive CD4 clonotypes.

Every immunoSEQ plate was one replicate of a subset's evenly spread DNA. Repertoires were generated with immunoSEQ multiplex PCR, while TCRdb's copy carries only in-frame clones and drops some. The repertoire holds about 2.2 million clones, with more than 85% as singletons. As defined, naive CD8 cells were CD45RO-negative and positively selected for CCR7, with terminally differentiated effector memory CD45RA+ cells excluded. The study drew its donors from healthy HIV-negative adults without recent acute infections or vaccinations. Remarks on this clone: Its antigen remains unknown.

This CDR3 is built from 18 residues. V dropped 5 bases and J dropped 3; count of bases not matched to a gene: 13. This receptor was identified in a man between 18 and 35 years old in good health. Some clones in this sample may be carry-over from other donors' samples. V gene TRBV6-7 combines with J gene TRBJ1-3, with 10 nucleotides matching TRBD1. TRBV6-7 is an open reading frame, and its role is uncertain. Sequenced: naive CD8+ T cells from PBMCs. The CDR3 sequence: CASSPSGTGEAFGNTIYF. In nucleotides, the CDR3 is TGTGCCAGCAGTCCGTCGGGGACAGGGGAAGCGTTTGGAAACACCATATATTTT.